This T cell receptor beta chain is from a study of patients and donors after allogeneic stem cell transplantation. MiXCR was run by TCRdb on the RT-PCR reads, yielding one entry per CDR3 protein. The data hold 2,500 or so distinct CDR3 sequences, with under 20% observed a single time. Within the sample, this clonotype is large. CDR3 length equals 13 residues. V lost 3 bases, J lost 9 bases, and 5 bases stayed unmatched. The specimen sequenced was blood, either unsorted or a sorted T cell fraction (not recorded which). The V gene is TRBV12-3 or TRBV12-4, the J gene TRBJ2-1; TRBD2 agrees at 7 bases. The receptor comes from a human donor who was either an allogeneic HSCT recipient or a stem cell or donor lymphocyte infusion donor (not recorded which). It is not recorded whose cells these are; they may come from a transplant donor. CDR3 amino acids: CASSLGLKGEQFF. CDR3 DNA sequence: TGTGCCAGCAGTTTGGGACTAAAGGGTGAGCAGTTCTTC.